A selection of T cell receptor beta chains follows, all from one sample in a study of cytomegalovirus exposure and HLA in healthy donors. Assay: immunoSEQ multiplex PCR; the TCRdb copy retains only in-frame clones and omits some. The sample holds approximately 120,000 clones, 90% to 97% seen once. The source material was PBMCs. These TCRs come from a man between 18 and 29 years old in good health and CMV-seronegative. Both conserved end residues are part of each CDR3. Each record gives: J gene, D gene, clone size, V gene, CDR3 protein, CDR3 DNA. D genes are given only for firm matches. Clone sizes are given selectively: once, few, many, or a class where the clone is expanded.

TRBJ1-2,NA,once,TRBV11-2,CASQGWKGYTF,TGTGCCAGCCAGGGGTGGAAAGGCTACACCTTC
TRBJ1-1,TRBD1,NA,TRBV7-2,CASSHPPGQRRLLF,TGTGCCAGCAGCCACCCCCCGGGACAGCGAAGGCTTTTATTT
TRBJ2-5,NA,NA,TRBV15,CATSRGPETQYF,TGTGCCACCAGCAGAGGGCCTGAGACCCAGTACTTC
TRBJ2-7,TRBD1,once,TRBV14,CASSQVGQGFGQYF,TGTGCCAGCAGCCAGGTAGGACAGGGTTTTGGGCAGTACTTC
TRBJ2-1,TRBD2,NA,TRBV6-5,CASRFTSGSLNEQFF,TGTGCCAGCAGGTTTACTAGCGGGAGTCTGAATGAGCAGTTCTTC
TRBJ2-7,TRBD2,NA,TRBV7-2,CASSMGGTSGYEQYF,TGTGCCAGCAGCATGGGGGGGACTAGCGGCTACGAGCAGTACTTC
TRBJ2-1,TRBD1,NA,TRBV5-6,CASSTGTGGAGVNEQFF,TGTGCCAGCAGCACCGGGACAGGGGGCGCGGGGGTCAATGAGCAGTTCTTC
TRBJ1-1,TRBD1,NA,TRBV27,CASIPDRLGTEAFF,TGTGCCAGCATTCCGGACAGGTTGGGTACTGAAGCTTTCTTT
TRBJ1-4,NA,NA,TRBV5-4,CASSSGIDEKLFF,TGTGCCAGCAGCTCAGGGATTGATGAAAAACTGTTTTTT
TRBJ2-3,NA,NA,TRBV10-3,CAIKGGSTDTQYF,TGTGCCATCAAGGGGGGGAGCACAGATACGCAGTATTTT
TRBJ1-4,TRBD1,NA,TRBV2,CASRDPGQPNEKLFF,TGTGCCAGCAGGGATCCGGGACAGCCTAATGAAAAACTGTTTTTT
TRBJ2-7,TRBD2,NA,TRBV9,CASNGGRAGDEQYF,TGTGCCAGCAACGGCGGGAGGGCCGGTGACGAGCAGTACTTC
TRBJ2-1,TRBD2,NA,TRBV9,CASSVGSSGVYNEQFF,TGTGCCAGCAGCGTTGGTTCTAGCGGAGTGTACAATGAGCAGTTCTTC
TRBJ1-2,TRBD1,NA,TRBV27,CASRSGGSGYTF,TGTGCCAGCAGGTCAGGGGGCAGTGGCTACACCTTC
TRBJ2-2,NA,NA,TRBV7-6,CASSLGAGTGELFF,TGTGCCAGCAGCTTAGGGGCGGGAACCGGGGAGCTGTTTTTT
TRBJ2-1,TRBD2,NA,TRBV5-1,CASKTSALSNNEQFF,TGCGCCAGCAAGACTAGCGCCCTATCGAACAATGAGCAGTTCTTC
TRBJ2-1,TRBD1,once,TRBV4-3,CASGTDRSSYNEQFF,TGCGCCAGCGGGACAGACAGGAGCTCCTACAATGAGCAGTTCTTC
TRBJ2-1,TRBD1,once,TRBV11-2,CASSLTGVNEQFF,TGTGCCAGCAGCTTGACAGGGGTCAATGAGCAGTTCTTC
TRBJ2-7,NA,NA,TRBV7-2,CASSLTPGTYEQYF,TGTGCCAGCAGCTTAACTCCGGGGACCTACGAGCAGTACTTC
TRBJ1-2,NA,NA,TRBV6-1,CASSERRGDYGYTF,TGTGCCAGCAGTGAACGGAGGGGTGACTATGGCTACACCTTC
TRBJ1-4,TRBD1,NA,TRBV15,CATSRDRTGREKLFF,TGTGCCACCAGCAGAGATCGGACAGGGCGGGAAAAACTGTTTTTT
TRBJ2-1,TRBD1,NA,TRBV7-9,CASSNRDRDRNEQFF,TGTGCCAGCAGTAACCGGGACAGGGATAGGAATGAGCAGTTCTTC
TRBJ2-7,NA,NA,TRBV7-9,CASSLPARVYEQYF,TGTGCCAGCAGCTTACCCGCCCGGGTTTACGAGCAGTACTTC
TRBJ1-5,NA,NA,TRBV28,CASSLGFPGESQPQHF,TGTGCCAGCAGTTTAGGGTTTCCGGGGGAGAGTCAGCCCCAGCATTTT
TRBJ1-2,NA,once,TRBV30,CAWNREGDGYTF,TGTGCCTGGAACAGGGAAGGCGATGGCTACACCTTC
TRBJ1-1,NA,NA,TRBV7-9,CASSLVPGHENTEAFF,TGTGCCAGCAGCTTAGTTCCGGGACATGAAAACACTGAAGCTTTCTTT
TRBJ2-3,NA,NA,TRBV11-2,CASTGVTDTQYF,TGTGCCAGCACGGGAGTCACAGATACGCAGTATTTT
TRBJ2-7,TRBD1,NA,TRBV6-6,CAGIRTGDEQYF,TGTGCCGGAATCCGGACAGGGGACGAGCAGTACTTC
TRBJ2-5,TRBD2,NA,TRBV6-5,CASSWTSGKETQYF,TGTGCCAGCAGTTGGACTAGCGGGAAAGAGACCCAGTACTTC
TRBJ2-2,TRBD1,NA,TRBV6-4,CASSRDRGPTGELFF,TGTGCCAGCAGTCGGGACAGGGGGCCCACCGGGGAGCTGTTTTTT
TRBJ2-5,NA,few,TRBV5-5,CASGRDWGAGETQYF,TGTGCCAGCGGGAGGGATTGGGGGGCTGGAGAGACCCAGTACTTC
TRBJ1-4,NA,NA,TRBV9,CASSVGAGDQEKLFF,TGTGCCAGCAGCGTAGGGGCAGGGGATCAGGAAAAACTGTTTTTT
TRBJ1-1,TRBD1,NA,TRBV5-1,CASSLRTGTQNTEAFF,TGCGCCAGCAGCCTGCGGACAGGAACCCAGAACACTGAAGCTTTCTTT
TRBJ2-1,TRBD2,NA,TRBV27,CASSLKTSGRGEQFF,TGTGCCAGCAGTTTAAAAACTAGCGGGAGGGGTGAGCAGTTCTTC
TRBJ2-7,TRBD1,once,TRBV6-6,CASSREQGEISYEQYF,TGTGCCAGCAGCCGCGAACAGGGGGAAATCTCCTACGAGCAGTACTTC
TRBJ1-2,NA,NA,TRBV7-6,CASSPGVNYGYTF,TGTGCCAGCAGCCCCGGGGTTAACTATGGCTACACCTTC
TRBJ2-7,TRBD1,NA,TRBV10-2,CASTDRGSYEQYF,TGCGCCAGCACCGACAGGGGTTCCTACGAGCAGTACTTC
TRBJ2-7,NA,NA,TRBV4-1,CASSQVGTLRSYEQYF,TGCGCCAGCAGCCAAGTGGGGACTCTACGCTCCTACGAGCAGTACTTC
TRBJ2-7,TRBD2,NA,TRBV5-1,CASSTRVAGGPGEQYF,TGCGCCAGCAGTACCCGAGTAGCGGGAGGGCCTGGCGAGCAGTACTTC
TRBJ1-4,NA,NA,TRBV28,CASSLLEFNEKLFF,TGTGCCAGCAGTTTATTGGAGTTCAATGAAAAACTGTTTTTT
TRBJ1-2,TRBD1,once,TRBV6-5,CASTPEGAYVYGYTF,TGTGCCAGCACCCCTGAGGGGGCGTACGTCTATGGCTACACCTTC
TRBJ2-7,NA,NA,TRBV6-5,CASSIWTESYEQYF,TGTGCCAGCAGCATCTGGACAGAGTCCTACGAGCAGTACTTC
TRBJ2-1,TRBD1,NA,TRBV5-1,CASSPGQGGTRNNEQFF,TGCGCCAGCAGCCCGGGACAGGGGGGGACCCGAAACAATGAGCAGTTCTTC
TRBJ2-6,NA,NA,TRBV4-3,CASSPQAEGSSRGANVLTF,TGCGCCAGCAGCCCCCAAGCGGAGGGGAGCTCTAGGGGGGCCAACGTCCTGACTTTC
TRBJ1-2,NA,NA,TRBV10-1,CASSAWRAEDGYTF,TGCGCCAGCAGTGCCTGGAGGGCTGAGGATGGCTACACCTTC
TRBJ1-2,TRBD1,NA,TRBV5-1,CASSFRTGGVLNYGYTF,TGCGCCAGCAGTTTTCGGACAGGGGGCGTTCTGAACTATGGCTACACCTTC
TRBJ2-7,TRBD1,NA,TRBV7-9,CASSKTGDGPYEQYF,TGTGCCAGCAGCAAGACAGGGGACGGGCCCTACGAGCAGTACTTC
TRBJ2-1,TRBD2,once,TRBV11-2,CASSRSGHGGNEQFF,TGTGCCAGCAGCAGGTCAGGGCACGGGGGGAATGAGCAGTTCTTC
TRBJ2-7,TRBD1,NA,TRBV27,CASSLSYRGYGKYF,TGTGCCAGCAGTTTATCTTACAGGGGGTATGGGAAGTACTTC
TRBJ2-1,NA,NA,TRBV11-3,CASSLGQGGRSFF,TGTGCCAGCAGCTTAGGTCAGGGGGGTCGGTCGTTCTTC
TRBJ2-3,TRBD1,NA,TRBV7-3,CASSFGDRYTDTQYF,TGTGCCAGCAGCTTTGGGGACAGATACACAGATACGCAGTATTTT
TRBJ2-4,NA,NA,TRBV6-5,CASSKRGIDIQYF,TGTGCCAGCAGTAAAAGGGGGATTGACATTCAGTACTTC
TRBJ2-2,NA,NA,TRBV4-1,CASSHPERENTGELFF,TGCGCCAGCAGCCATCCTGAGAGGGAGAACACCGGGGAGCTGTTTTTT
TRBJ2-2,NA,NA,TRBV12-5,CASGLVLGGLNTGELFF,TGTGCTAGTGGTTTGGTACTTGGCGGACTTAACACCGGGGAGCTGTTTTTT
TRBJ2-3,TRBD2,NA,TRBV6-5,CASSYSQRETDTQYF,TGTGCCAGCAGTTACTCGCAGCGGGAGACAGATACGCAGTATTTT
TRBJ2-7,NA,NA,TRBV7-2,CASSSTASAYEQYF,TGTGCCAGCAGTTCCACCGCGTCCGCCTACGAGCAGTACTTC
TRBJ2-5,NA,NA,TRBV30,CAWALVGETQYF,TGTGCCTGGGCCCTGGTCGGGGAGACCCAGTACTTC
TRBJ2-3,TRBD2,once,TRBV5-6,CASSGLARTWDTQYF,TGTGCCAGCAGCGGACTAGCCCGGACGTGGGATACGCAGTATTTT
TRBJ2-2,TRBD1,once,TRBV5-1,CASSPRTGAWGEAAGELFF,TGCGCCAGCAGCCCGCGGACAGGGGCCTGGGGGGAGGCGGCCGGGGAGCTGTTTTTT
TRBJ1-3,NA,NA,TRBV4-3,CASSQGSGGAGNTIYF,TGCGCCAGCAGCCAAGGCTCCGGGGGGGCTGGAAACACCATATATTTT